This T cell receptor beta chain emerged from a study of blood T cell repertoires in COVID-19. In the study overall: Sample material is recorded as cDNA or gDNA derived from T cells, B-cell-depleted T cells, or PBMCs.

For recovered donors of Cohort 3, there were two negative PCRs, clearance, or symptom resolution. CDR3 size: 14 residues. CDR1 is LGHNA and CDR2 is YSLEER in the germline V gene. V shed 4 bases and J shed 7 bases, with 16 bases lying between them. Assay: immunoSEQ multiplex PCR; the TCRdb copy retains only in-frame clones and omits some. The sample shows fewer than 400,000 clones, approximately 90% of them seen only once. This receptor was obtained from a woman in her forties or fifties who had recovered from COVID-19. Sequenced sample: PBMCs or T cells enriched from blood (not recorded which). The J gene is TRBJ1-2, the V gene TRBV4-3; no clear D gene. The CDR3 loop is CASSRFERARGYTF. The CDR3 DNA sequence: TGCGCCAGCAGCCGGTTTGAGAGGGCGCGTGGCTACACCTTC.